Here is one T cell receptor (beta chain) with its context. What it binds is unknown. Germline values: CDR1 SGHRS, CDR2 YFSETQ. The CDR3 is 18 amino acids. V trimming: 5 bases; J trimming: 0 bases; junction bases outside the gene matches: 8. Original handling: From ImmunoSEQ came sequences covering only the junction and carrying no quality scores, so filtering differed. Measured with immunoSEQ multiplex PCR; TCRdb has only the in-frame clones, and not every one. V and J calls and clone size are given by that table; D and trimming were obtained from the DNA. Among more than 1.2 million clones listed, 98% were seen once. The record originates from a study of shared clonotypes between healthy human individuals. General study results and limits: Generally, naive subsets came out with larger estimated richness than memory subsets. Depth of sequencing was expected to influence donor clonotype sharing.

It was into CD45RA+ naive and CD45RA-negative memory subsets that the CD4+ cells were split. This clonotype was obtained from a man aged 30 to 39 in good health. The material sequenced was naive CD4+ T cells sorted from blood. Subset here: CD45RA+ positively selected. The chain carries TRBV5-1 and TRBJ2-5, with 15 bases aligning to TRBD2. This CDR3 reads CASRSGTSGRTYQETQYF. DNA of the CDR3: TGCGCCAGCAGATCGGGGACTAGCGGGAGGACCTACCAAGAGACCCAGTACTTC.